The following is a TCR beta chain sequence with its context. The entry originates in a study of shared clonotypes between healthy human individuals. Study-wide background: Researchers assigned three CD4 naive, three CD4 memory, two CD8 naive and one CD8 memory plate to each donor.

The data were produced by immunoSEQ multiplex PCR, yet TCRdb's version contains in-frame clones alone and is incomplete. The table has approximately 980,000 clones, 76% seen once; the top ten hold about 1.5%. The sequence was obtained from a man between 18 and 29 years old in good health. The sample consisted of memory CD4+ T cells sorted from blood. Subset defined: CD45RA-negative fraction.

The CDR3 nucleotides are TGTGCCAGCAGCTTAGTAGCGATAACCTACGAGCAGTACTTC. This sequence encodes CASSLVAITYEQYF. The chain combines TRBV7-2 with TRBJ2-7; a weak D match, TRBD2 (5 bases). The ends were cut back, 1 base at V and 2 bases at J, with 9 bases in the middle. The CDR3 has 14 amino acids. The germline CDR1 and CDR2 sequences are SGHTA and FQGNSA. Drawing the rest from reference TRBV7-2 and TRBJ2-7, the complete variable domain is GAGVSQSPSNKVTEKGKDVELRCDPISGHTALYWYRQSLGQGLEFLIYFQGNSAPDKSGLPSDRFSAERTGGSVSTLTIQRTQQEDSAVYLCASSLVAITYEQYFGPGTRLTVT.